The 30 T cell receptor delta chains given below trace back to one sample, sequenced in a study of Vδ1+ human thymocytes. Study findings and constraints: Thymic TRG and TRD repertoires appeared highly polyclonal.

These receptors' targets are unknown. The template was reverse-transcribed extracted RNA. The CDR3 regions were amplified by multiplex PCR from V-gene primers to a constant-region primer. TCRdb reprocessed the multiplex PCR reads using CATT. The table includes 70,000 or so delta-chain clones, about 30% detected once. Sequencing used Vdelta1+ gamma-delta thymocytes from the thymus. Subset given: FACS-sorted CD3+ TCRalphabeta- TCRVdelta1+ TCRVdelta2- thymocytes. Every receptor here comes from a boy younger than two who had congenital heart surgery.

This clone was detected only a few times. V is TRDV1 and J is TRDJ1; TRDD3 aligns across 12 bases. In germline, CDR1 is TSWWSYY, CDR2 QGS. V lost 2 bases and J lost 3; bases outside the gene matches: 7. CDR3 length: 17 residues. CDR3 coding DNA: TGTGCTCTTGGGGAAAAAGGGTACTGGGGGATACCCGATAAACTCATCTTT. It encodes CALGEKGYWGIPDKLIF.

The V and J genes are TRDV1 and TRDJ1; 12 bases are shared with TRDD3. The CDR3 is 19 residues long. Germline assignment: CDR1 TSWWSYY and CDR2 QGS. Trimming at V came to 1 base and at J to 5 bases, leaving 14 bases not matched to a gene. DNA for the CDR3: TGTGCTCTTGGGGAACGCCCCAGTACTGGGGGATACAGATGGGATAAACTCATCTTT. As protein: CALGERPSTGGYRWDKLIF.

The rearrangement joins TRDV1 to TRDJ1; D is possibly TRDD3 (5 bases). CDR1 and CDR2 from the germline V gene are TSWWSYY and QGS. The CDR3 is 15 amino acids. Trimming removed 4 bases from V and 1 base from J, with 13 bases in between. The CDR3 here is CALGGLVWGTDKLIF. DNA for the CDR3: TGTGCTCTTGGGGGTCTGGTGTGGGGCACCGATAAACTCATCTTT.

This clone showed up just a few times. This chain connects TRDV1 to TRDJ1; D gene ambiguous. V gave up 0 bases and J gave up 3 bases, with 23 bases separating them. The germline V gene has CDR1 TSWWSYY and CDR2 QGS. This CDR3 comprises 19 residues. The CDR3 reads CALGELVGERVQDPDKLIF. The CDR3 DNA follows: TGTGCTCTTGGGGAACTTGTGGGAGAGCGGGTCCAGGACCCCGATAAACTCATCTTT.

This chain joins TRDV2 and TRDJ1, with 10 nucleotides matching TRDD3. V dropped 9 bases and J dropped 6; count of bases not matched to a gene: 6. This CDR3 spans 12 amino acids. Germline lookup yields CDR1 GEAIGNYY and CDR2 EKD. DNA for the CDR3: TGTGCCATTAACTGGGGGATGAATAAACTCATCTTT. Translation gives CAINWGMNKLIF.

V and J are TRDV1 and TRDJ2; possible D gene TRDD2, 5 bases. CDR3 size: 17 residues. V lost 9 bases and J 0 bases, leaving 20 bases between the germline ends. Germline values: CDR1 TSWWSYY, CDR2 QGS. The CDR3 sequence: CALRPEPTPTLTAQLFF. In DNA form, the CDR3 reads TGTGCTCTGCGCCCGGAACCTACCCCCACTTTGACAGCACAACTCTTCTTT.

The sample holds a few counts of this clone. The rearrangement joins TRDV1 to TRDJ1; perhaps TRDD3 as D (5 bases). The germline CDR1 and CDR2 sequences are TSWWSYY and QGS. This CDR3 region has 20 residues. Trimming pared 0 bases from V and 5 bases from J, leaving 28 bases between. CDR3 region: CALGELDRGLGSTRLDKLIF. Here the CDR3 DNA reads TGTGCTCTTGGGGAACTAGACAGGGGCTTGGGATCCACTCGCCTTGATAAACTCATCTTT.

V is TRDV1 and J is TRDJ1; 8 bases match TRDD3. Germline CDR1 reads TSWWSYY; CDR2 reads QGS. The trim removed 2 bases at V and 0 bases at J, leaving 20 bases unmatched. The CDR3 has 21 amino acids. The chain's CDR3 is CALGETRSTYWGLGYTDKLIF. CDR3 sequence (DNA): TGTGCTCTTGGGGAAACTCGATCTACCTACTGGGGGTTGGGGTACACCGATAAACTCATCTTT.

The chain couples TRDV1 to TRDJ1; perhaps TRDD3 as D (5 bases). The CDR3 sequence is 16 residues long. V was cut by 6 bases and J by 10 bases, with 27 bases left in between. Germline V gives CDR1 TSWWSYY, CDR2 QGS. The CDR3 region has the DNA TGTGCTCTTGGCGACGAACCTTTGATATACGGGGTGAGACTCATCTTT. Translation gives CALGDEPLIYGVRLIF.

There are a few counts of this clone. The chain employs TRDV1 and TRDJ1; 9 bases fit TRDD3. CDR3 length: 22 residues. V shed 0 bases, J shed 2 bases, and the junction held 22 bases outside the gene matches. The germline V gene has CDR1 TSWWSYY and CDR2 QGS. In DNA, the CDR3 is TGTGCTCTTGGGGAACTGGGCCCGTTCCTACGGCTGGGGGATTTCGGGACCGATAAACTCATCTTT. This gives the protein CALGELGPFLRLGDFGTDKLIF.

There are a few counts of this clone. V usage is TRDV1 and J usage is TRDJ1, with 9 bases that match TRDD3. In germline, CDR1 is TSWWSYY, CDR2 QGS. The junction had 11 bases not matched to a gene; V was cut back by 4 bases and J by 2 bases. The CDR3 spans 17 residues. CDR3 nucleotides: TGTGCTCTTGGGGGAATATCCGGGGGATACACAACCGATAAACTCATCTTT. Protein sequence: CALGGISGGYTTDKLIF.

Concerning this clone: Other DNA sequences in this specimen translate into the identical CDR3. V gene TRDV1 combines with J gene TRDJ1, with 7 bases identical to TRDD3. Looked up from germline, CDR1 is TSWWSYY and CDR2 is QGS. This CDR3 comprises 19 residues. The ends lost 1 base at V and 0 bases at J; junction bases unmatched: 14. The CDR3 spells CALGERNPYRLGDTDKLIF. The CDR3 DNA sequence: TGTGCTCTTGGGGAACGCAACCCTTACCGCCTGGGGGACACCGATAAACTCATCTTT.

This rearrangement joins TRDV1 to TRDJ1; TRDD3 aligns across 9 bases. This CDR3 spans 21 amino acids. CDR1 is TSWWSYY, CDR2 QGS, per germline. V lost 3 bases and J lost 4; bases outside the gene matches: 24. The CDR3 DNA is TGTGCTCTTGGGGACCCCCGGCCGTCCTACGTCTTACTGGGGGACCTCGATAAACTCATCTTT. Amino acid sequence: CALGDPRPSYVLLGDLDKLIF.

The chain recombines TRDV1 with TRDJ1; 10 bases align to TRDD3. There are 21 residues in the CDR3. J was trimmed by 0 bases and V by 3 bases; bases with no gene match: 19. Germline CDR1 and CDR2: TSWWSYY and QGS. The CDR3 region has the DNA TGTGCTCTTGGGGACCAGCTACGTACCCCTTACTGGGGGATGTACACCGATAAACTCATCTTT. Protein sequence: CALGDQLRTPYWGMYTDKLIF.

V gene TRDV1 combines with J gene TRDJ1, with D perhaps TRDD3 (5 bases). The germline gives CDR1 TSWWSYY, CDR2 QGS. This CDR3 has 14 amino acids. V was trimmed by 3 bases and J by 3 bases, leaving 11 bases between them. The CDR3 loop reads CALGDSRGPDKLIF. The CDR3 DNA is TGTGCTCTTGGGGATTCCCGGGGGCCCGATAAACTCATCTTT.

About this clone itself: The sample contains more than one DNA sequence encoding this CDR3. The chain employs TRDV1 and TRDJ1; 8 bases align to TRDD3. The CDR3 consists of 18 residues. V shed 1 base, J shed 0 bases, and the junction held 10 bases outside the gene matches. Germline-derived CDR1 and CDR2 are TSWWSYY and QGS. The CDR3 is CALGEPPGYWGYTDKLIF. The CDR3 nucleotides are TGTGCTCTTGGGGAACCGCCCGGGTACTGGGGGTACACCGATAAACTCATCTTT.

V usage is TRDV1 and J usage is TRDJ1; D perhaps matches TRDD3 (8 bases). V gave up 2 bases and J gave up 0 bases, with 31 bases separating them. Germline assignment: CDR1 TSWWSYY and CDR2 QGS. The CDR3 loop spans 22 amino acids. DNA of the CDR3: TGTGCTCTTGGGGAATCCCATCTTCCTATACACTCGGTACTGGGGGACACCGATAAACTCATCTTT. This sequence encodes CALGESHLPIHSVLGDTDKLIF.

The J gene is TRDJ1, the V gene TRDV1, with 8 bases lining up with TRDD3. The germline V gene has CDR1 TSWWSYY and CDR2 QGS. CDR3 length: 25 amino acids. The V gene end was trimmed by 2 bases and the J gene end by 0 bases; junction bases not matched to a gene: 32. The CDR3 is CALGEVSPTSGRGFTGGPYTDKLIF. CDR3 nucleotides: TGTGCTCTTGGGGAAGTCTCTCCCACCTCCGGGCGAGGGTTTACTGGGGGTCCGTACACCGATAAACTCATCTTT.

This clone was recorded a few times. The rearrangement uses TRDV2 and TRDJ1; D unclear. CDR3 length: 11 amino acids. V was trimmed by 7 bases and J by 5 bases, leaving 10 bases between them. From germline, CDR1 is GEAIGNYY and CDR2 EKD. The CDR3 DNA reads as TGTGCCTGGGGGTACGAGGATAAACTCATCTTT. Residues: CAWGYEDKLIF.

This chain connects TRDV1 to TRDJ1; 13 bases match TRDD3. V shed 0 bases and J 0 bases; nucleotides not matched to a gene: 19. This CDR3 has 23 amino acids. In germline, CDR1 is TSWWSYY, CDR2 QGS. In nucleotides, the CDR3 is TGTGCTCTTGGGGAACTACTTCTCTCCCCCCTCCTACTGGGGGATACGTACACCGATAAACTCATCTTT. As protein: CALGELLLSPLLLGDTYTDKLIF.

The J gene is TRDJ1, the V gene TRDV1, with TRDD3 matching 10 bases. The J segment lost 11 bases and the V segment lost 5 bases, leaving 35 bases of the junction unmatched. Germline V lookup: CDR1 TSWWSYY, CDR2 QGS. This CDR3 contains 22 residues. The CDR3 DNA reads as TGTGCTCTTGGGAATGGTTTGGTCCTACTCCCGCCAACTAACTGGGGGATGGGCAGGCTCATCTTT. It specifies CALGNGLVLLPPTNWGMGRLIF.

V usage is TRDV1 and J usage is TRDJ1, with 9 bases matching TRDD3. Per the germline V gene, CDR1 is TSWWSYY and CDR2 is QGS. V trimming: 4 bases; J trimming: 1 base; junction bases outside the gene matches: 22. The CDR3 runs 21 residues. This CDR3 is CALGGPVLRTILGDTTDKLIF. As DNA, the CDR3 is TGTGCTCTTGGGGGCCCCGTCCTACGGACCATACTGGGGGACACCACCGATAAACTCATCTTT.

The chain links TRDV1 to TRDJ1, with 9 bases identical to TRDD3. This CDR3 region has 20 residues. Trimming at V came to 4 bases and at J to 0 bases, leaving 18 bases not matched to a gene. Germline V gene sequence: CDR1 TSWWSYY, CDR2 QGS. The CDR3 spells CALGVHQVLLWGINTDKLIF. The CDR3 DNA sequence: TGTGCTCTTGGGGTCCACCAAGTCTTGCTCTGGGGGATTAACACCGATAAACTCATCTTT.

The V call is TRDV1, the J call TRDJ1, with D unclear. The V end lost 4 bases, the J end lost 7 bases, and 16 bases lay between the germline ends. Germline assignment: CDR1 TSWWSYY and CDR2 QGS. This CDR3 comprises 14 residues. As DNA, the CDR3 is TGTGCTCTTGGGGGTACCGTTAGGCTAGGTAAACTCATCTTT. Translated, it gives CALGGTVRLGKLIF.

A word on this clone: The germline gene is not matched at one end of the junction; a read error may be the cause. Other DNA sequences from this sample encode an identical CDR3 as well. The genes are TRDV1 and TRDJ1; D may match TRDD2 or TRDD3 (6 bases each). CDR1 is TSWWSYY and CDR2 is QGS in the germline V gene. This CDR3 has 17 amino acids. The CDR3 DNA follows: TGTGCTCTTGGCGAACTCCTACGTGGGGATTCGACCGATAAACTCATCTTT. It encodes CALGELLRGDSTDKLIF.

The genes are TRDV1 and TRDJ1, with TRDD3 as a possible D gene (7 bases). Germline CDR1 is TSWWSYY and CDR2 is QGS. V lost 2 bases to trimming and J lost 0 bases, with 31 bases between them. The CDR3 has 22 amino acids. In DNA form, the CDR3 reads TGTGCTCTTGGGGAATTGTCGCCTCTTCCTCCGTGGGGGAGGACATACACCGATAAACTCATCTTT. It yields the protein CALGELSPLPPWGRTYTDKLIF.

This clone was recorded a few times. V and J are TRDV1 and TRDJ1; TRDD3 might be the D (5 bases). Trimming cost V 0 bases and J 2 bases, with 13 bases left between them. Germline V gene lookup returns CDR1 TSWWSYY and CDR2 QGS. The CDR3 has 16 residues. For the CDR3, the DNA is TGTGCTCTTGGGGAACTTGCGGGATGGGGAACCGATAAACTCATCTTT. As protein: CALGELAGWGTDKLIF.

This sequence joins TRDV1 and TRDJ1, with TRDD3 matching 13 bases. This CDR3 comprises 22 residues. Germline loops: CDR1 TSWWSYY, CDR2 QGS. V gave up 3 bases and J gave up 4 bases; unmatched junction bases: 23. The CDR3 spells CALGDYIIPPVLGDTRRDKLIF. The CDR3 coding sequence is TGTGCTCTTGGGGACTACATCATCCCCCCCGTACTGGGGGATACGCGACGCGATAAACTCATCTTT.

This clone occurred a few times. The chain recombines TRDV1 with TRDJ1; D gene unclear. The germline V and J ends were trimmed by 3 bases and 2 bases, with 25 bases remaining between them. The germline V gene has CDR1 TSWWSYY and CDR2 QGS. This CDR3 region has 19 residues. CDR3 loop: CALGETVRSTASGTDKLIF. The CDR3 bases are TGTGCTCTTGGGGAGACTGTCCGGTCTACGGCATCGGGGACCGATAAACTCATCTTT.

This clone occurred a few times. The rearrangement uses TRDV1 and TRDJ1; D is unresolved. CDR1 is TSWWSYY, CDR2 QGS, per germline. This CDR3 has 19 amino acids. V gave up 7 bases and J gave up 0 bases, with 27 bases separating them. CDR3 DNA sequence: TGTGCTCTTGCTACCCACCTCCATACTACCGAAGAGAACACCGATAAACTCATCTTT. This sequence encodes CALATHLHTTEENTDKLIF.